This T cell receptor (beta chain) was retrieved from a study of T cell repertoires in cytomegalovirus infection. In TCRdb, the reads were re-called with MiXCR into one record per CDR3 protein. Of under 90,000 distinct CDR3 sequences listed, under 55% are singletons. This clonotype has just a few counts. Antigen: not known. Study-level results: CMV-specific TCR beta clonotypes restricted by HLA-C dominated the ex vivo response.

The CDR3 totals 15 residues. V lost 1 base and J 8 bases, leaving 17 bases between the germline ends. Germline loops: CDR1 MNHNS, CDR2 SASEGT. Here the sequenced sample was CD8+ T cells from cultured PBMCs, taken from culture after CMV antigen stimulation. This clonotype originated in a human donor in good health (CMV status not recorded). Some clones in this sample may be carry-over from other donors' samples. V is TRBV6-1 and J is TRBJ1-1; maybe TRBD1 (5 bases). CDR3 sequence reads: CASSEDTGVPWEAFF. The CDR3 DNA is TGTGCCAGCAGTGAAGATACGGGGGTCCCATGGGAAGCTTTCTTT.